The 30 T cell receptor beta chains below come from one sample, sequenced in a study of blood T cell repertoires in COVID-19. Using immunoSEQ multiplex PCR, the repertoire was profiled, and TCRdb retains in-frame clones only, with some absent. The sample has 97,000 or so clones, approximately 90% seen once; the top ten hold more than 5%. What was sequenced was peripheral blood. The receptors come from a woman in her forties or fifties with COVID-19, enrolled during active disease.

The chain combines TRBV19 with TRBJ2-1; a weak D match, TRBD2 (5 bases). This CDR3 region has 12 residues. Germline V gene lookup returns CDR1 LNHDA and CDR2 SQIVND (reference sequence). The germline V and J ends were trimmed by 3 bases and 12 bases, with 12 bases remaining between them. The CDR3 loop reads CASSIEGVGQFF. The CDR3 DNA reads TGTGCCAGTAGTATCGAGGGTGTAGGGCAGTTCTTC.

The rearrangement links TRBV5-4 to TRBJ1-4; D remains unclear. V was shortened by 0 bases and J by 7 bases, with 7 bases between the two germline ends. CDR1 SGHNT and CDR2 YYREEE come from the germline V gene (reference sequence). The CDR3 has 13 amino acids. The DNA for the CDR3 is TGTGCCAGCAGCTTGGTGGGCAGTGAAAAACTGTTTTTT. This sequence encodes CASSLVGSEKLFF.

The genes are TRBV25-1 and TRBJ1-1; 10 bases are a match to TRBD1. Looked up from germline, CDR1 is MGHDK and CDR2 is SYGVNS. The CDR3 covers 14 residues. Trimming cost V 9 bases and J 5 bases; bases outside gene matches: 9. The CDR3 loop is CASETGGFLTEAFF. The DNA of the CDR3 is TGTGCCAGTGAGACAGGGGGCTTTTTGACTGAAGCTTTCTTT. Full variable domain (missing parts from reference TRBV25-1 and TRBJ1-1): EADIYQTPRYLVIGTGKKITLECSQTMGHDKMYWYQQDPGMELHLIHYSYGVNSTEKGDLSSESTVSRIRTEHFPLTLESARPSHTSQYLCASETGGFLTEAFFGQGTRLTVV.

The chain carries TRBV18 and TRBJ1-2; 9 nucleotides agree with TRBD1. The J segment lost 6 bases and the V segment lost 2 bases, leaving 7 bases of the junction unmatched. The CDR3 has 15 amino acids. Germline-derived CDR1 and CDR2 are KGHSH and LQKENI. Written as DNA, the CDR3 is TGTGCCAGCTCACCAGGGACAGGGAGGGGTGATGGCTACACCTTC. Translation gives CASSPGTGRGDGYTF.

This chain uses TRBV5-4 with TRBJ2-3; D possibly corresponds to TRBD2 (6 bases). Germline loops: CDR1 SGHNT, CDR2 YYREEE (reference sequence). V lost 4 bases to trimming and J lost 3 bases, with 12 bases between them. This CDR3 region has 14 residues. The CDR3 DNA reads TGTGCCAGCAGCATCTCCGGGACTACAGATACGCAGTATTTT. It encodes CASSISGTTDTQYF.

This sequence joins TRBV2 and TRBJ2-5; 9 bases line up with TRBD2. Trimming removed 7 bases from V and 4 bases from J; junction bases left unmatched: 10. The CDR3 is 15 amino acids. Germline CDR1 reads SNHLY; CDR2 reads FYNNEI. CDR3 amino acids: CASTARGLAPETQYF. The CDR3 nucleotides read TGTGCCAGCACTGCGAGGGGACTAGCCCCAGAGACCCAGTACTTC.

The chain has TRBV19 and TRBJ2-1, with a weak D call TRBD1 (5 bases). Deletions cut 4 bases from V and 9 bases from J, with 10 bases between. This CDR3 is built from 12 residues. CDR1 LNHDA and CDR2 SQIVND come from the germline V gene (reference sequence). The CDR3 loop reads CASSTQGLEQFF. DNA for the CDR3: TGTGCCAGTAGTACTCAGGGTCTTGAGCAGTTCTTC.

The chain uses TRBV5-5 and TRBJ1-2; 9 bases align to TRBD1. The junction had 3 bases not matched to a gene; V was cut back by 3 bases and J by 3 bases. The CDR3 contains 14 residues. Germline CDR1 SGHKS, CDR2 YYEKEE (reference sequence). CDR3 sequence reads: CASSSRQGDYGYTF. As DNA, the CDR3 is TGTGCCAGCAGCTCCAGACAGGGGGACTATGGCTACACCTTC.

For this clone: This CDR3 is also generated by other DNA sequences in the sample. V gene TRBV7-2 combines with J gene TRBJ2-7; no definite D call. The CDR3 covers 12 residues. Per the germline V gene, CDR1 is SGHTA and CDR2 is FQGNSA. Trimming left V 3 bases short and J 4 bases short, with 7 bases between. The CDR3 is CASSFSSYEQYF. Written as DNA, the CDR3 is TGTGCCAGCAGCTTTTCCTCTTACGAGCAGTACTTC.

The chain combines TRBV10-1 with TRBJ1-1, with TRBD1 identical over 7 bases. This CDR3 has 14 residues. Per the germline V gene, CDR1 is WNHNN and CDR2 is SYGVQD (reference sequence). With V trimmed by 6 bases and J by 5 bases, 9 bases remained unmatched. The CDR3 nucleotides are TGCGCCAGCAGCCCCTCAGGGGGACAGACTGAAGCTTTCTTT. Amino acid sequence: CASSPSGGQTEAFF.

This clone was found a few times. This sequence joins TRBV5-4 and TRBJ1-2; 7 bases are a match to TRBD1. This CDR3 is 13 amino acids long. The J segment lost 11 bases and the V segment lost 4 bases, leaving 11 bases of the junction unmatched. Germline assignment: CDR1 SGHNT and CDR2 YYREEE (reference sequence). CDR3 region: CASSVPGTDYYTF. As DNA, the CDR3 is TGTGCCAGCAGCGTCCCCGGGACAGACTATTACACCTTC. The entire variable domain, with the rest obtained from reference TRBV5-4 and TRBJ1-2, is as follows: ETGVTQSPTHLIKTRGQQVTLRCSSQSGHNTVSWYQQALGQGPQFIFQYYREEENGRGNFPPRFSGLQFPNYSSELNVNALELDDSALYLCASSVPGTDYYTFGSGTRLTVV.

The chain uses TRBV6-4 and TRBJ2-1, with 9 nucleotides matching TRBD2. This CDR3 is built from 17 residues. Germline trimming cut 3 bases from V and 10 bases from J; bases unmatched to any gene: 16. From germline, CDR1 is MRHNA and CDR2 SNTAGT. The CDR3 DNA sequence: TGTGCCAGCAGTGAAACCGACCTAGGACTAGCGAGGGGCGAGCAGTTCTTC. This gives the protein CASSETDLGLARGEQFF.

The J gene is TRBJ1-2, the V gene TRBV10-3, with D uncertain. Trimming stripped 5 bases from V and 8 bases from J, with 18 bases between. The germline V gene has CDR1 ENHRY and CDR2 SYGVKD. CDR3 size: 14 residues. CDR3 sequence: CAISPPPAGGGYTF. In DNA, the CDR3 is TGTGCCATCAGTCCCCCCCCGGCGGGAGGAGGCTACACCTTC.

The chain couples TRBV7-3 to TRBJ2-3; 12 nucleotides align to TRBD1. The CDR3 runs to 19 residues. Germline V CDR1 and CDR2: SGHTA, FQGTGA. The junction had 13 bases not matched to a gene; V was cut back by 5 bases and J by 1 base. For the CDR3, the DNA is TGTGCCAGCAGCCCTCGTCCCGGGACAGGGGGCGTTGGCACAGATACGCAGTATTTT. Its protein is CASSPRPGTGGVGTDTQYF.

J is TRBJ1-5 and V is TRBV5-1, with TRBD1 as a possible D gene (6 bases). Germline V gene sequence: CDR1 SGHRS, CDR2 YFSETQ. Trimming pared 8 bases from V and 6 bases from J, leaving 18 bases between. This CDR3 has 14 residues. In nucleotides, the CDR3 is TGCGCCAGGGCACAGCGGCAGGGGTTTCAGCCCCAGCATTTT. Translation gives CARAQRQGFQPQHF.

The chain recombines TRBV3-1 (or the pseudogene TRBV3-2) with TRBJ2-5; 10 bases map to TRBD2. The CDR3 is 15 amino acids. After removal of 0 bases from V and 4 bases from J, the junction contained 2 bases not matched to a gene. Germline CDR1 reads LGHDT; CDR2 reads YNNKEL (reference sequence). CDR3 nucleotides: TGTGCCAGCAGCCAAGAGATAGCGGGGGGAGAGACCCAGTACTTC. Translation gives CASSQEIAGGETQYF.

This chain uses TRBV5-1 with TRBJ2-3; 8 bases fit TRBD2. Germline V gives CDR1 SGHRS, CDR2 YFSETQ. This CDR3 region has 17 residues. Trimming removed 2 bases from V and 0 bases from J; junction bases left unmatched: 8. The CDR3 is CASSFVTGGGSTDTQYF. For the CDR3, the DNA is TGCGCCAGCAGCTTTGTGACTGGCGGGGGGAGCACAGATACGCAGTATTTT. Looking up the rest from reference TRBV5-1 and TRBJ2-3 gives the full variable domain: KAGVTQTPRYLIKTRGQQVTLSCSPISGHRSVSWYQQTPGQGLQFLFEYFSETQRNKGNFPGRFSGRQFSNSRSEMNVSTLELGDSALYLCASSFVTGGGSTDTQYFGPGTRLTVL.

The chain is built from TRBV9 and TRBJ2-1; 9 nucleotides line up with TRBD2. The CDR3 has 15 amino acids. With V trimmed by 1 base and J by 8 bases, 7 bases remained unmatched. From germline, CDR1 is SGDLS and CDR2 YYNGEE. The chain's CDR3 is CASSVPRGGEDEQFF. DNA for the CDR3: TGTGCCAGCAGCGTACCGCGGGGGGGTGAGGATGAGCAGTTCTTC.

V is TRBV3-1 (or the pseudogene TRBV3-2) and J is TRBJ1-2; possible D gene TRBD1, 6 bases. Germline V gives CDR1 LGHDT, CDR2 YNNKEL (reference sequence). There are 14 residues in the CDR3. The V end was cut by 6 bases, the J end by 4 bases, with 15 bases between. CDR3 in DNA: TGTGCCAGCAGTCGACAGGCGACCCTCTATGGCTACACCTTC. This codes for CASSRQATLYGYTF.

This sequence joins TRBV3-1 (or the pseudogene TRBV3-2) and TRBJ1-1; 8 bases align to TRBD1. There are 18 residues in the CDR3. Trimming cost V 4 bases and J 4 bases; bases outside gene matches: 17. CDR1 and CDR2 from the germline V gene are LGHDT and YNNKEL (reference sequence). This CDR3 reads CASSPSGTGLVWSTEAFF. DNA of the CDR3: TGTGCCAGCAGCCCATCCGGGACAGGCCTCGTGTGGAGCACTGAAGCTTTCTTT.

CDR3 loop: CARSSTGDSNQPQHF. The CDR3, as DNA: TGTGCCAGAAGCTCCACAGGGGATAGCAATCAGCCCCAGCATTTT. The rearrangement uses TRBV5-3 and TRBJ1-5, with TRBD1 identical over 7 bases. Being an ORF, TRBV5-3 has a function that is uncertain. J gave up 0 bases and V 3 bases, and 3 bases lay outside the gene matches. The CDR3 consists of 15 residues.

The chain recombines TRBV4-1 with TRBJ1-1, with 8 bases identical to TRBD1. The CDR3 contains 16 residues. Losses at the gene ends were 1 base for V and 1 base for J; bases not matched to a gene: 5. CDR1 and CDR2 from the germline V gene are MGHRA and YSYEKL. CDR3 in DNA: TGCGCCAGCAGCCAAGTGAGCAGGGGGCCGAACACTGAAGCTTTCTTT. Translating it yields CASSQVSRGPNTEAFF.

This clone was detected once. The V call is TRBV5-5, the J call TRBJ2-7; a possible D gene is TRBD1 (6 bases). Germline-derived CDR1 and CDR2 are SGHKS and YYEKEE (reference sequence). The CDR3 is 14 residues long. Trimming cost V 0 bases and J 9 bases, with 16 bases left between them. The CDR3 sequence is CASSLGQDLRGQYF. The CDR3 DNA reads as TGTGCCAGCAGCTTGGGACAGGACCTCAGGGGGCAGTACTTC.

This clone was seen a handful of times. V is TRBV19 and J is TRBJ1-5; no firm D call. Per germline, CDR1 LNHDA and CDR2 SQIVND (reference sequence). With 0 bases removed from V and 6 bases from J, the gap between germline ends came to 12 bases. This CDR3 is 15 amino acids long. The chain's CDR3 is CASSIDLSLRQPQHF. The CDR3 DNA reads TGTGCCAGTAGTATAGATCTGTCGCTGCGTCAGCCCCAGCATTTT.

This clone turned up a few times. The gene calls are TRBV11-3 and TRBJ2-3; perhaps TRBD1 as D (5 bases). This CDR3 has 13 residues. Trimming removed 6 bases from V and 0 bases from J, with 7 bases in between. The germline gives CDR1 SGHNT, CDR2 YENEEA. CDR3 residues: CASRGRSTDTQYF. The CDR3 bases are TGTGCCAGCAGGGGGCGGAGCACAGATACGCAGTATTTT.

V usage is TRBV10-3 and J usage is TRBJ1-5; D is uncertain. The CDR3 contains 13 residues. V was shortened by 3 bases and J by 2 bases, with 5 bases between the two germline ends. Germline CDR1 and CDR2: ENHRY and SYGVKD. The CDR3 sequence: CAISDAGNQPQHF. The CDR3 DNA sequence: TGTGCCATCAGTGACGCGGGCAATCAGCCCCAGCATTTT.

This clone was counted a single time. This sequence joins TRBV7-8 and TRBJ2-7; D might be TRBD1 (6 bases). Trimming took off 2 bases at V and 4 bases at J, with 18 bases between the two ends. In germline, CDR1 is SGHVS, CDR2 FQNEAQ. This CDR3 has 16 amino acids. The CDR3 sequence is CASSLQVLQGTYEQYF. In DNA, the CDR3 is TGTGCCAGCAGCTTACAAGTCTTGCAGGGGACGTACGAGCAGTACTTC. The variable domain in full, with the rest retrieved from reference TRBV7-8 and TRBJ2-7, is GAGVSQSPRYKVAKRGQDVALRCDPISGHVSLFWYQQALGQGPEFLTYFQNEAQLDKSGLPSDRFFAERPEGSVSTLKIQRTQQEDSAVYLCASSLQVLQGTYEQYFGPGTRLTVT.

This clone was detected only once. This specimen includes other DNA sequences encoding the same CDR3. CDR3 sequence: CASSVGGGNQPQHF. Here the CDR3 DNA reads TGTGCCAGCAGCGTAGGGGGAGGGAATCAGCCCCAGCATTTT. The chain is built from TRBV9 and TRBJ1-5; D gene ambiguous. CDR3 length equals 14 residues. Germline V gene sequence: CDR1 SGDLS, CDR2 YYNGEE. The V gene lost 0 bases and the J gene lost 4 bases, with 8 bases spanning the gap.

As to this clone: With a much larger clone just one base away, this may be a read error. The genes are TRBV6-5 and TRBJ2-2, with D perhaps matching TRBD1 (6 bases). CDR3 length equals 12 residues. Germline V gives CDR1 MNHEY, CDR2 SVGAGI. V lost 8 bases, J lost 3 bases, and 7 bases lay in between. CDR3 DNA sequence: TGTGCCAGCGCAGGGGACACCGGGGAGCTGTTTTTT. It specifies CASAGDTGELFF.

The chain couples TRBV29-1 to TRBJ1-1; TRBD1 matches 9 bases. This CDR3 has 12 amino acids. Looked up from germline, CDR1 is SQVTM and CDR2 is ANQGSEA. Germline trimming cut 4 bases from V and 3 bases from J; bases unmatched to any gene: 0. The DNA of the CDR3 is TGCAGCGTTGGGACAGGGGACACTGAAGCTTTCTTT. This translates into CSVGTGDTEAFF.